This paragraph covers one TCR beta chain sequence. This sample stems from a study of blood T cell repertoires in COVID-19. Whole-study context: Samples came from the United States, Italy and Spain, spanning acute and convalescent COVID-19. T cells, B-cell-depleted T cells, or PBMCs supplied cDNA or gDNA.

Methods used by the authors: The authors estimated nucleated cell counts from reference gene primer amplification. Using immunoSEQ multiplex PCR, the repertoire was profiled, and TCRdb retains in-frame clones only, with some absent. V, J and clone size derive from that table, while D and trimming were established from the DNA sequence. The sample consists of 85,000 to 100,000 clones, around 84% of them appearing once. Germline CDR1 DFQATT, CDR2 SNEGSKA (reference sequence). There are 15 residues in the CDR3. V shed 3 bases and J 5 bases; nucleotides not matched to a gene: 6. The sample comprised peripheral blood. This TCR was recovered from a woman aged 55-70 years with acute or convalescent COVID-19. This chain connects TRBV20-1 to TRBJ1-4; 10 positions agree with TRBD1. The CDR3 region is CSASPGQGPNEKLFF. The CDR3 DNA reads TGCAGTGCTAGTCCGGGACAGGGGCCCAATGAAAAACTGTTTTTT.